These T cell receptor beta chains were read from a single sample in a study of blood T cells in healthy people across ages. TCRdb called the 5' RACE reads again in MiXCR, with one record for every CDR3 protein. This table has over 1,300,000 distinct CDR3 sequences, 55% to 75% appearing once. Sample: blood. Receptors originate from a man between 18 and 29 years old in good health. Both conserved end residues are part of each CDR3. A D gene is named only where the DNA matches it firmly. Clone size, where shown, is once, few, many, or a class for clones that have expanded.

DNA: TGTGCCAGCAGCTTGGTCGTAGGGGGATTCAACTCCTACGAGCAGTACTTC; CDR3: CASSLVVGGFNSYEQYF; V: TRBV5-5; J: TRBJ2-7; D: NA; size: NA
DNA: TGTGCCAGCAGTTTTCGTCGGGAGATAGTCGGGGAGCTGTTTTTT; CDR3: CASSFRREIVGELFF; V: TRBV12-3/TRBV12-4; J: TRBJ2-2; D: NA; size: few
DNA: TGTGCCAGCAGTAGAGTCCCGAGCTCCTACGAGCAGTACTTC; CDR3: CASSRVPSSYEQYF; V: TRBV12-3/TRBV12-4; J: TRBJ2-7; D: NA; size: few
DNA: TGCAGTGCTAGAGACCAACTACGGACGGGCAAGCGGAACACTGAAGCTTTCTTT; CDR3: CSARDQLRTGKRNTEAFF; V: TRBV20-1; J: TRBJ1-1; D: NA; size: NA
DNA: TGTGCCAGCAGACCAGGAGGGACGACTAATGGCTACACCTTC; CDR3: CASRPGGTTNGYTF; V: TRBV6-5; J: TRBJ1-2; D: NA; size: few
DNA: TGTGCCAGCAACGGCCAGCAACTTTACGAGCAGTACTTC; CDR3: CASNGQQLYEQYF; V: TRBV2; J: TRBJ2-7; D: NA; size: NA
DNA: TGTGCCAGCAGTTACGAGAGCGGGAGGGCCTTATACGAGCAGTACTTC; CDR3: CASSYESGRALYEQYF; V: TRBV6-5; J: TRBJ2-7; D: TRBD2; size: NA
DNA: TGCAGCGTTGGTGACAGGGGGAACGGGGAGCTGTTTTTT; CDR3: CSVGDRGNGELFF; V: TRBV29-1; J: TRBJ2-2; D: TRBD1; size: NA
DNA: TGTGCCAGCAACCCGGACAGCATACCCTACGAGCAGTACTTC; CDR3: CASNPDSIPYEQYF; V: TRBV7-9; J: TRBJ2-7; D: NA; size: NA
DNA: TGTGCCAGCAGCCCATACCTAGGACAGGGCGGCGAGCAGTACTTC; CDR3: CASSPYLGQGGEQYF; V: TRBV3-1; J: TRBJ2-7; D: TRBD1; size: NA
DNA: TGCAGTGCTAGAGCGACAGGGTCCGGGATCGAGCAGTACTTC; CDR3: CSARATGSGIEQYF; V: TRBV20-1; J: TRBJ2-7; D: TRBD1; size: few
DNA: TGTGCCAGCAATGTCAGACAGCCAGAAACCTTGAACACTGAAGCTTTCTTT; CDR3: CASNVRQPETLNTEAFF; V: TRBV12-3/TRBV12-4; J: TRBJ1-1; D: NA; size: NA
DNA: TGCAGTGCTAGACCTGGTGCCCTTTCCTACGAGCAGTACTTC; CDR3: CSARPGALSYEQYF; V: TRBV20-1; J: TRBJ2-7; D: NA; size: few
DNA: TGCAGCGTTGAACCTAGAGTGGCGTCAGATACGCAGTATTTT; CDR3: CSVEPRVASDTQYF; V: TRBV29-1; J: TRBJ2-3; D: NA; size: few
DNA: TGCAGTGCTAGCGGGGGGGCACGGACTGAAGCTTTCTTT; CDR3: CSASGGARTEAFF; V: TRBV20-1; J: TRBJ1-1; D: NA; size: NA
DNA: TGTGCCAGCAGCCAAGACCCCACAGGACCCTACGAGCAGTACTTC; CDR3: CASSQDPTGPYEQYF; V: TRBV3-1; J: TRBJ2-7; D: NA; size: few
DNA: TGTGCCAGCAGTGAGACAGAATATGGCTACACCTTC; CDR3: CASSETEYGYTF; V: TRBV25-1; J: TRBJ1-2; D: NA; size: NA
DNA: TGCAGCGTTGGGGGACAGTATGCCACTGAAGCTTTCTTT; CDR3: CSVGGQYATEAFF; V: TRBV29-1; J: TRBJ1-1; D: TRBD1; size: NA
DNA: TGCAGCGTTTCCGTAGACACAGATACGCAGTATTTT; CDR3: CSVSVDTDTQYF; V: TRBV29-1; J: TRBJ2-3; D: NA; size: NA
DNA: TGCAGCGTTGTTGTGACCATAGGGCAGCCCCAGCATTTT; CDR3: CSVVVTIGQPQHF; V: TRBV29-1; J: TRBJ1-5; D: NA; size: NA
DNA: TGCGCCAGCAGCGATGACGGGTTTGAGGATCAGCCCCAGCATTTT; CDR3: CASSDDGFEDQPQHF; V: TRBV4-1; J: TRBJ1-5; D: NA; size: NA
DNA: TGCGCCAGCGGGGCCCGGCGGACGAACACTGAAGCTTTCTTT; CDR3: CASGARRTNTEAFF; V: TRBV4-1; J: TRBJ1-1; D: NA; size: NA
DNA: TGTGCCAGCAGTGGATTACAGGGCGACTATGGCTACACCTTC; CDR3: CASSGLQGDYGYTF; V: TRBV28; J: TRBJ1-2; D: NA; size: NA
DNA: TGCAGCGTTGTACATAACTCTGGAAACACCATATATTTT; CDR3: CSVVHNSGNTIYF; V: TRBV29-1; J: TRBJ1-3; D: NA; size: NA
DNA: TGTGCCAGCAGTTATGGACTAGCGGGAGCGGAGAATGAGCAGTTCTTC; CDR3: CASSYGLAGAENEQFF; V: TRBV6-6; J: TRBJ2-1; D: TRBD2; size: NA
DNA: TGTGCCAGCAGCTCTCTAGACTACGAGCAGTACTTC; CDR3: CASSSLDYEQYF; V: TRBV7-2; J: TRBJ2-7; D: NA; size: few
DNA: TGTGCCAGCAGCCACGGCCAGGGAATCGCTGAAGCTTTCTTT; CDR3: CASSHGQGIAEAFF; V: TRBV11-2; J: TRBJ1-1; D: NA; size: NA
DNA: TGCAGTGCTCCCAGACTAGCGGGGTCCTCTGGGGCCAACGTCCTGACTTTC; CDR3: CSAPRLAGSSGANVLTF; V: TRBV20-1; J: TRBJ2-6; D: TRBD2; size: NA
DNA: TGCGCCAGCAGCCTAAGTAGGTACTCTGGGGCCAACGTCCTGACTTTC; CDR3: CASSLSRYSGANVLTF; V: TRBV4-3; J: TRBJ2-6; D: NA; size: NA
DNA: TGTGCCAGCAGTTACTCGCCAGAAGGATTGGGGGATACGCAGTATTTT; CDR3: CASSYSPEGLGDTQYF; V: TRBV6-5; J: TRBJ2-3; D: NA; size: few
DNA: TGCGCCGTCCCAGGAATCCATGGCTACACCTTC; CDR3: CAVPGIHGYTF; V: TRBV5-1; J: TRBJ1-2; D: NA; size: few
DNA: TGTGCCAGCAGGGGGACAGGGGTCCACGAGCAGTACTTC; CDR3: CASRGTGVHEQYF; V: TRBV6-5; J: TRBJ2-7; D: TRBD1; size: few
DNA: TGCAGTGCTAGCCGCGGACATAATTATAATTCACCCCTCCACTTT; CDR3: CSASRGHNYNSPLHF; V: TRBV20-1; J: TRBJ1-6; D: NA; size: NA
DNA: TGTGCCAGCAGTGAACAGGGGCCCTACAATGAGCAGTTCTTC; CDR3: CASSEQGPYNEQFF; V: TRBV6-1; J: TRBJ2-1; D: NA; size: once
DNA: TGCAGTGCTAGAGATCTCCGGGGACCGGCTGAAGCTTTCTTT; CDR3: CSARDLRGPAEAFF; V: TRBV20-1; J: TRBJ1-1; D: NA; size: NA
DNA: TGTGCCAGCTCACAAGCTAACTACGAGCAGTACTTC; CDR3: CASSQANYEQYF; V: TRBV18; J: TRBJ2-7; D: NA; size: NA
DNA: TGTGCCAGCAGCACCTTAGCCGGGACAGGGGCTAACGAGCAGTACTTC; CDR3: CASSTLAGTGANEQYF; V: TRBV7-8; J: TRBJ2-7; D: TRBD1; size: few
DNA: TGTGCCAGCAGCTTCAAGAAAAGTGGCCCCCGGGGACTAGCGGGGGCTCAAGAGACCCAGTACTTC; CDR3: CASSFKKSGPRGLAGAQETQYF; V: TRBV11-2; J: TRBJ2-5; D: TRBD2; size: NA
DNA: TGTGCCTCCCTAGATCCGGGGGAGGAGGAGACCCAGTACTTC; CDR3: CASLDPGEEETQYF; V: TRBV10-3; J: TRBJ2-5; D: NA; size: NA
DNA: TGTGCCAGCAGACTGGGACAGGGGGACGAGCAGTACTTC; CDR3: CASRLGQGDEQYF; V: TRBV11-2; J: TRBJ2-7; D: TRBD1; size: NA
DNA: TGTGCCAGCAGTCCATTGGCAGGAAGCTATGGCTACACCTTC; CDR3: CASSPLAGSYGYTF; V: TRBV27; J: TRBJ1-2; D: NA; size: NA
DNA: TGTGCCAGCAGTTACTCACAGGGGGTAGAGACCCAGTACTTC; CDR3: CASSYSQGVETQYF; V: TRBV6-5; J: TRBJ2-5; D: TRBD1; size: NA
DNA: TGTGCCAGCACCCAGCGGGAGGACTACTACGAGCAGTACTTC; CDR3: CASTQREDYYEQYF; V: TRBV12-3/TRBV12-4; J: TRBJ2-7; D: TRBD2; size: NA
DNA: TGTGCCAGCTCACCAGGGCAACCCACCTACGAGCAGTACTTC; CDR3: CASSPGQPTYEQYF; V: TRBV18; J: TRBJ2-7; D: NA; size: once
DNA: TGCGCCAGCAGCCGAAGTAGGACAGGGCTCGACTATGGCTACACCTTC; CDR3: CASSRSRTGLDYGYTF; V: TRBV4-1; J: TRBJ1-2; D: TRBD1; size: NA
DNA: TGTGCCAGCAGCCCGTCTAGCGGACCCTACGAGCAGTACTTC; CDR3: CASSPSSGPYEQYF; V: TRBV7-2; J: TRBJ2-7; D: TRBD2; size: few
DNA: TGTGCCAGCAGCATGGAGCAGGGGCACATCTACGAGCAGTACTTC; CDR3: CASSMEQGHIYEQYF; V: TRBV27; J: TRBJ2-7; D: NA; size: NA
DNA: TGTGCCAGCAGTTACTCGAGGGGTAGCGGGGTTTTATCCTACGAGCAGTACTTC; CDR3: CASSYSRGSGVLSYEQYF; V: TRBV6-5; J: TRBJ2-7; D: TRBD2; size: NA
DNA: TGTGCCAGCAGTCCGACACTAGGGGAGCAGTTCTTC; CDR3: CASSPTLGEQFF; V: TRBV12-3/TRBV12-4; J: TRBJ2-1; D: NA; size: NA
DNA: TGTGCCAGCAGTGACACCCCCCTCATCGGAAGAGTTGATACGCAGTATTTT; CDR3: CASSDTPLIGRVDTQYF; V: TRBV6-1; J: TRBJ2-3; D: NA; size: once